This record covers a single T cell receptor (beta chain). Random hexamers primed reverse transcription of about 0.5 to 1 ug RNA. By means of immunoSEQ multiplex PCR, TCR beta CDR3 spanning 54 Vbeta and 13 Jbeta underwent amplification. TCRdb recomputed calls from the immunoSEQ multiplex PCR reads with MiXCR, one row per CDR3 protein. The sample lists approximately 190,000 distinct CDR3 sequences, over 85% occurring once. This specimen comes from a study of CD8 T cells in Susac syndrome. CD8+ and CD4+ T cells circulating in blood were sequenced for TCR beta. TEMRA cells were FACS-enriched, with CD8+ and CD4+ T cells isolated negatively. The CDR3 is 14 residues long. CDR1 and CDR2 (germline): SGHDN, FVKESK. Trimming stripped 4 bases from V and 1 base from J, with 10 bases between.

The sample was CD4+ T cells from PBMCs. J is TRBJ1-2 and V is TRBV14; D perhaps matches TRBD1 (5 bases). The sequence came from a human donor in good health. CDR3 DNA: TGTGCCAGCAGCCCGGAGGGGTATAACTATGGCTACACCTTC. This encodes CASSPEGYNYGYTF.